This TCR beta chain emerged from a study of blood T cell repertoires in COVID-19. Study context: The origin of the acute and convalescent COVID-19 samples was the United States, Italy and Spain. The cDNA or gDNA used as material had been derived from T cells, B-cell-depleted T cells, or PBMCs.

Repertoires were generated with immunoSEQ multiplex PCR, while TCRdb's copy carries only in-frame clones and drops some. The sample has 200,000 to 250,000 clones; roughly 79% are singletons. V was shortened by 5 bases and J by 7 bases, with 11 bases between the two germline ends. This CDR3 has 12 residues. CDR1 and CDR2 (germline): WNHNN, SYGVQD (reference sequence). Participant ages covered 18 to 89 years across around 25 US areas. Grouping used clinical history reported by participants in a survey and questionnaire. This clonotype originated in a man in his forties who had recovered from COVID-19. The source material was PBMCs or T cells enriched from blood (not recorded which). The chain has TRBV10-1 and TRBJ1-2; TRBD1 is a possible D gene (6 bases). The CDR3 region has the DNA TGCGCCAGCAGTCAGGGGCCGTGTGGCTACACCTTC. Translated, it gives CASSQGPCGYTF.